A single sample is the source of the 16 T cell receptor beta chains below, sequenced in a study of blood T cell repertoires in COVID-19 (dated by TCRdb to 2018 to 2020). Libraries were made using the immunoSEQ multiplex PCR assay. Here the immuneACCESS table is served through TCRdb, limited to in-frame sequences with V and J called. Missing clones are a known gap in these copies; in checked studies unresolved V genes cover under half, and the rest lacks a known reason. The sample table records about 230,000 clones; 84% of these occur just once. The leading ten clones occupy under 5% of the sample. The sequenced material came from peripheral blood. The receptor source for this set is a man aged 45-65 years with active or convalescent COVID-19.

As DNA, the CDR3 is TGTGCCAGCAGCCACGGGGCACAGGGCCCCTACGAGCAGTACTTC. It codes for CASSHGAQGPYEQYF. This chain connects TRBV7-9 to TRBJ2-7, with D perhaps matching TRBD1 (6 bases). From germline, CDR1 is SEHNR and CDR2 FQNEAQ (reference sequence). V gave up 5 bases and J gave up 2 bases, with 16 bases separating them. The CDR3 runs 15 residues.

The V call is TRBV14, the J call TRBJ1-5; possible D gene TRBD1, 6 bases. V dropped 0 bases and J dropped 7 bases, with 13 bases sitting between them. The CDR3 runs to 15 residues. From germline, CDR1 is SGHDN and CDR2 FVKESK. Here the CDR3 DNA reads TGTGCCAGCAGCCAAGATCTTAAAGGGGGACAGCCCCAGCATTTT. Its protein is CASSQDLKGGQPQHF.

This chain connects TRBV3-1 (or the pseudogene TRBV3-2) to TRBJ1-6; D not resolved. Germline assignment: CDR1 LGHDT and CDR2 YNNKEL (reference sequence). V was pared by 1 base and J by 8 bases, with 12 bases between. This CDR3 is 15 amino acids long. DNA for the CDR3: TGTGCCAGCAGCCAAGGGGCCGGGGAGGATTCACCCCTCCACTTT. It is translated as CASSQGAGEDSPLHF.

The rearrangement uses TRBV4-1 and TRBJ2-1, with unresolved D. Looked up from germline, CDR1 is MGHRA and CDR2 is YSYEKL. This CDR3 spans 13 amino acids. V was clipped by 4 bases and J by 0 bases, with 4 bases between them. CDR3 nucleotides: TGCGCCAGCAGCCTATCCTCCTACAATGAGCAGTTCTTC. Encoded protein: CASSLSSYNEQFF.

This clone came up once. CDR3 bases: TGTGCCAGCAGCCCGAGCCCAAGGGGAGGAACTGAAGCTTTCTTT. Protein product: CASSPSPRGGTEAFF. The genes are TRBV11-2 and TRBJ1-1, with a weak D call TRBD1 (5 bases). Trimming cost V 5 bases and J 5 bases, with 18 bases left between them. The CDR3 is 15 residues long. Germline V gene lookup returns CDR1 SGHAT and CDR2 FQNNGV.

As DNA, the CDR3 is TGCGCCAGCAGCCAGATAGACAGGGGGTATTCCGGGGAGCTGTTTTTT. Translated: CASSQIDRGYSGELFF. The V call is TRBV4-1, the J call TRBJ2-2, with 9 bases fitting TRBD1. Germline CDR1 and CDR2: MGHRA and YSYEKL. Losses at the gene ends were 3 bases for V and 6 bases for J; bases not matched to a gene: 8. The CDR3 is made up of 16 amino acids.

To note about this clone: The same CDR3 arises from other DNA sequences in this sample as well. The chain couples TRBV12-1 to TRBJ1-5; the table's D gene call, TRBD1, was not cross checked with the DNA. TRBV12-1 is designated a pseudogene. This CDR3 is built from 18 residues. The chain's CDR3 is CASSFSRQLKYSNQPQHF. The CDR3 DNA is TGTGCCAGCAGCTTTTCGAGACAGTTAAAATATAGCAATCAGCCCCAGCATTTT.

In this sample, this clone turned up once. The chain joins TRBV30 to TRBJ1-1; 7 bases line up with TRBD1. V was pared by 2 bases and J by 2 bases, with 8 bases of the junction left unmatched. Germline V CDR1 and CDR2: GTSNPN, SVGIG (reference sequence). The CDR3 runs 15 residues. CDR3 residues: CAWSPPGQPNTEAFF. The CDR3 DNA follows: TGTGCCTGGAGTCCTCCGGGACAGCCTAACACTGAAGCTTTCTTT.

The chain combines TRBV7-9 with TRBJ1-1; possible D gene TRBD1, 6 bases. The CDR3 is made up of 13 amino acids. CDR1 SEHNR and CDR2 FQNEAQ come from the germline V gene (reference sequence). The V and J ends lost 7 bases and 3 bases respectively, with 12 bases between them. CDR3 amino acids: CASTQGPDTEAFF. CDR3 coding DNA: TGTGCCAGCACACAGGGTCCCGACACTGAAGCTTTCTTT.

The rearrangement joins TRBV6-5 to TRBJ1-4; 8 bases line up with TRBD1. V lost 2 bases to trimming and J lost 2 bases; unmatched junction nucleotides: 1. CDR1 MNHEY and CDR2 SVGAGI come from the germline V gene. The CDR3 is 15 amino acids. CDR3 coding DNA: TGTGCCAGCAGTTACAACAGGGGGACTAATGAAAAACTGTTTTTT. Its translation: CASSYNRGTNEKLFF.

This clone was seen only a few times. The chain joins TRBV7-2 to TRBJ1-2; no clear D. The CDR3 extends over 13 amino acids. The V end was cut by 0 bases, the J end by 4 bases, with 6 bases between. The germline V gene has CDR1 SGHTA and CDR2 FQGNSA. The CDR3 region is CASSLAGSYGYTF. As DNA, the CDR3 is TGTGCCAGCAGCTTAGCGGGCAGCTATGGCTACACCTTC.

The chain carries TRBV6-4 and TRBJ2-7; D perhaps matches TRBD2 (6 bases). The CDR3 has 13 residues. Germline V gene lookup returns CDR1 MRHNA and CDR2 SNTAGT. Trimming shortened V by 5 bases and J by 3 bases, and 11 bases separated the two germline ends. Here the CDR3 reads CASSMGLSYEQYF. The CDR3 coding sequence is TGTGCCAGCAGTATGGGACTTAGCTACGAGCAGTACTTC.

This chain links TRBV3-1 (or the pseudogene TRBV3-2) with TRBJ2-5, with 9 bases matching TRBD2. The length of the CDR3 is 15 residues. Germline CDR1 reads LGHDT; CDR2 reads YNNKEL (reference sequence). V gave up 6 bases and J gave up 1 base; unmatched junction bases: 6. CDR3 sequence: CASSRLAGSQETQYF. CDR3 nucleotide sequence: TGTGCCAGCAGTCGTCTAGCGGGGAGCCAAGAGACCCAGTACTTC.

The chain employs TRBV25-1 and TRBJ1-2; a possible D gene is TRBD1 (6 bases). Germline V gene lookup returns CDR1 MGHDK and CDR2 SYGVNS. V was shortened by 2 bases and J by 7 bases, with 14 bases between the two germline ends. The CDR3 has 14 residues. The CDR3 DNA follows: TGTGCCAGCAGTGAAGTCGGCAGGGGAAGTGGCTACACCTTC. Protein sequence: CASSEVGRGSGYTF.

A note on this clone: Other DNA sequences in the sample encode the same CDR3. V gene TRBV7-2 combines with J gene TRBJ1-2; D possibly corresponds to TRBD1 (5 bases). The V end lost 3 bases, the J end lost 0 bases, and 8 bases lay between the germline ends. CDR1 is SGHTA, CDR2 FQGNSA, per germline. CDR3 length: 14 residues. For the CDR3, the DNA is TGTGCCAGCAGCTTGGGGGGACCTAACTATGGCTACACCTTC. Protein sequence: CASSLGGPNYGYTF.

The chain recombines TRBV27 with TRBJ1-5; D unresolved. Germline lookup yields CDR1 MNHEY and CDR2 SMNVEV (reference sequence). Trimming removed 5 bases from V and 7 bases from J, with 9 bases in between. The CDR3 totals 12 residues. DNA for the CDR3: TGTGCCAGCAGTCCCGCGGGACAGCCCCAGCATTTT. Its translation: CASSPAGQPQHF.